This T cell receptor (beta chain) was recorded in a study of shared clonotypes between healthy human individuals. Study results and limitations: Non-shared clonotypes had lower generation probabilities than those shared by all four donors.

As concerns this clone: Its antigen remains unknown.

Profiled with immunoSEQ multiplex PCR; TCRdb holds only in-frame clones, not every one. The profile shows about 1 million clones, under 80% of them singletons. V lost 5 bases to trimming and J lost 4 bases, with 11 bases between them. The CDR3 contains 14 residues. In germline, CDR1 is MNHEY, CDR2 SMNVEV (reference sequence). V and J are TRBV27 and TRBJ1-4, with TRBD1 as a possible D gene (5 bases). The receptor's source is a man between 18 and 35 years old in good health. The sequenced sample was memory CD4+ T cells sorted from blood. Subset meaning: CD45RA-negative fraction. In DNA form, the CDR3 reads TGTGCCAGCAGTCTCAGGGTGAATAATGAAAAACTGTTTTTT. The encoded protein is CASSLRVNNEKLFF.